This T cell receptor (beta chain) comes out of a study of OX40 agonist ivuxolimab in advanced cancers. Using immunoSEQ multiplex PCR, the repertoire was profiled, and TCRdb retains in-frame clones only, with some absent. The repertoire has some 45,000 clones, just over 90% of them found once; the top ten carry about 19%. Germline V lookup: CDR1 PRHDT, CDR2 FYEKMQ (reference sequence). This CDR3 is built from 13 residues. The V and J ends lost 5 bases and 9 bases respectively, with 16 bases between them. The source material was CD4+ or CD8+ T cells sorted from blood, sampled in a trial of the OX40 agonist ivuxolimab. The rearrangement links TRBV13 to TRBJ1-2; D is perhaps TRBD1 (6 bases). This clonotype was obtained from an adult with an advanced solid tumor such as melanoma, head and neck, liver or kidney cancer. The CDR3 nucleotides read TGTGCCAGCAGCCCCAGGGGACTATGGAGCTACACCTTC. Translation: CASSPRGLWSYTF.